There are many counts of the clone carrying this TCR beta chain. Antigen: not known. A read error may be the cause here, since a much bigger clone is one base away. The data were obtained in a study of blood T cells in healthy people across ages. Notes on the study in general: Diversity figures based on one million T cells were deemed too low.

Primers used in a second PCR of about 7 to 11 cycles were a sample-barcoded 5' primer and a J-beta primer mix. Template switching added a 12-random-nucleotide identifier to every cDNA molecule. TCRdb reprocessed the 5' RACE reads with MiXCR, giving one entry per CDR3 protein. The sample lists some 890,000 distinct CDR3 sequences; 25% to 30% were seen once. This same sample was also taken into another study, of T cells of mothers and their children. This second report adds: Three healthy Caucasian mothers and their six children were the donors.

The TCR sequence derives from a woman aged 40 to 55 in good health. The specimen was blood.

The CDR3 bases are TGTGCCAGCAGCCCCCGGGACAGGGTGGGCTACGAGCAGTACTTC. Translated, it gives CASSPRDRVGYEQYF. This rearrangement joins TRBV7-2 to TRBJ2-7; 9 positions agree with TRBD1. J gave up 3 bases and V 5 bases, and 8 bases lay outside the gene matches. The CDR3 length is 15 residues. Per germline, CDR1 SGHTA and CDR2 FQGNSA.